This T cell receptor (beta chain) was sequenced for a study of graft-versus-host responses after intestinal transplantation (dated by TCRdb to the early 2020s). Regarding the research as a whole: The transplants that recipients received were multivisceral, liver-intestinal, or isolated intestinal. All recipients received anti-thymocyte globulin induction followed by maintenance tacrolimus and steroids for approximately 3 years. Bulk TCR-beta CDR3 sequencing was used to track graft-versus-host and host-versus-graft alloreactive T cell clones in the graft, circulation and bone marrow after intestinal transplantation. Alloreactive clones were identified by sequencing pre-transplant mixed lymphocyte reaction products and comparing these products with unstimulated pre-transplant donor and recipient T cells. The cohort enrolled 24 intestinal transplant recipients, one of whom was a retransplant, and a few patients without pretransplant specimens were excluded. Donor T cell macrochimerism was defined as a peak of at least 4% donor T cells among recipient peripheral blood mononuclear cells. Samples from three later patients were sequenced in-house on an Illumina MiSeq with MiXCR processing rather than by the commercial service. Paper-wide results and their limitations: Early after transplant, peak levels of circulating GvH clones were associated with declines in HvG clones. GvH clones were found in recipient bone marrow, and some of the GvH clones appeared earlier in ileal mucosa or blood, which is consistent with an intestinal mucosal origin. Conclusions were limited by the relatively low number and heterogeneity of intestinal transplant patients. Patients with donor T cell macrochimerism had high GvH to HvG T cell clonal ratios in their allografts.

This clone was counted once. The clone's antigen remains unknown. Per-base qualities were not stored, and no clone one base away is much larger. The germline V gene (reference sequence) supplies CDR1 MNHEY and CDR2 SMNVEV. The cysteine opens and the phenylalanine closes a CDR3 of 13 amino acids. Only the CDR3 DNA stays, 39 bases, in frame from base 1. Between the V and J ends, shortened by 6 bases and 5 bases respectively, the junction contains 12 bases. The protocol used for the library was the immunoSEQ multiplex PCR assay. For most patients, genomic DNA was isolated with the Qiagen DNeasy Blood and Tissue Kit and sent frozen to Adaptive Biotechnologies for TCR sequencing. For most patients, genomic DNA was subjected to high-throughput TCR-beta CDR3 sequencing by Adaptive Biotechnologies. The authors' pipeline ran thus. Adaptive's ImmunoSEQ software supplied the TCR sequencing data for under 20 patients, while MiXCR and VDJtools were used to process three other patients. To correct CD4 versus CD8 sorting errors, any sequence found in both subsets at a frequency ratio below 5:1 was removed. Because the origin of CDR3 nucleotide sequences shared between donor and recipient could not be assigned, those sequences were removed. To be classed as alloreactive, a clone needed at least 2-fold expansion over unstimulated cells and a minimum CFSE-low frequency of 0.002% (template counts) or 0.001% (read counts). Clones were considered mappable if detected in sequenced pre-transplant spleen, lymph node, or MLR CFSE-low populations of the donor or recipient. The cumulative frequency of alloreactive clones was calculated as a percentage of all sequences, weighted by copy number. What TCRdb holds here is the immuneACCESS table cut down to in-frame rearrangements. Part of the clones is not present; checked against another copy, under half of the missing clones reflect an unresolved V gene, and the others are unexplained. The DNA gave D and trimming, while V, J and clone size come from that table. For this sample there are approximately 89,000 clones; roughly 90% appear just once. The ten top clones hold roughly 0.15% of the sample.

Sample time point, as interpreted from the label and publication: cells obtained before transplantation from donor or recipient. CD3+CD4+ and CD3+CD8+ populations were FACS-sorted from unstimulated pre-transplant donor and recipient cells taken from spleen or lymph nodes. Sequencing was performed on unstimulated CD4+ T cells sorted from spleen or lymph node cells, taken before intestinal transplant. The TCR comes from a human donor who received an intestinal transplant. This chain joins TRBV27 to TRBJ2-3, with TRBD2 as a weak D call on 6 bases. The base sequence is TGTGCCAGCAGCCGGGACTCCAAAGATACGCAGTATTTT. Its translation reads: CASSRDSKDTQYF.